The subject of this entry is one T cell receptor beta chain. Antigen unknown. Assay used: immunoSEQ multiplex PCR; TCRdb lists only in-frame clones, some missing. The data contain tens of thousands of clones, more than 95% of them singletons. The data stem from a study of cytomegalovirus exposure and HLA in healthy donors. Study-level information: In a later analysis, it was reported that the 120 validation repertoires had been produced on the same platform as the 500 to 850 repertoires belonging to the first cohort. Study results and limitations: The majority of TCR sequences were rare, yet some public TCRs appeared in many donors. The TCR clusters that emerged in the first cohort tended, a later analysis found, to co-occur in the 95 to 150 validation repertoires.

V was trimmed by 3 bases and J by 4 bases, leaving 13 bases between them. Per the germline V gene, CDR1 is SNHLY and CDR2 is FYNNEI. This CDR3 comprises 14 residues. The V call is TRBV2, the J call TRBJ2-7; D may be TRBD1 (6 bases). The sequencing sample was made of PBMCs. The origin of this receptor is a man younger than 35 in good health and CMV-seronegative. The CDR3 DNA reads as TGTGCCAGCAGTGACAGGGGCCCTCCTTACGAGCAGTACTTC. It yields the protein CASSDRGPPYEQYF.